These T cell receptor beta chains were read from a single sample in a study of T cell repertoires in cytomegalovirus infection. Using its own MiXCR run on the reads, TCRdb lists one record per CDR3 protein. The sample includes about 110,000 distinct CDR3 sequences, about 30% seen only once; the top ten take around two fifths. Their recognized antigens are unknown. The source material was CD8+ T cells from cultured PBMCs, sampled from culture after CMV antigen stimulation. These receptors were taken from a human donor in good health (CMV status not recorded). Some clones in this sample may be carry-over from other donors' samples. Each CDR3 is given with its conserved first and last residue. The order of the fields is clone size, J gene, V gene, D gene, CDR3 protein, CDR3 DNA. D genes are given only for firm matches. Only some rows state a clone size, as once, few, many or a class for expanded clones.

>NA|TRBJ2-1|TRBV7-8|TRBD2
CASSRTSGGPYNEQFF
TGTGCCAGCAGCCGCACTAGCGGGGGTCCCTACAATGAGCAGTTCTTC
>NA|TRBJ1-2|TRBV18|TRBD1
CASSPGRGQNYGYTF
TGTGCCAGCTCACCAGGGAGGGGGCAAAACTATGGCTACACCTTC
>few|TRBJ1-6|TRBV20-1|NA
CSARQITGTPEDSPLHF
TGCAGTGCTAGACAAATTACCGGGACCCCAGAAGATTCACCCCTCCACTTT
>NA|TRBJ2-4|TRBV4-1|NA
CASSTGGGGPNIQYF
TGCGCCAGCAGCACCGGAGGGGGGGGACCAAACATTCAGTACTTC
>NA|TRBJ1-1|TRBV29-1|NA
CSVEEAGFAFF
TGCAGCGTTGAAGAGGCTGGATTCGCTTTCTTT
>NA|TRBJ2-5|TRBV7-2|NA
CASSSRTKRETQYF
TGTGCCAGCAGCTCAAGGACAAAGAGGGAGACCCAGTACTTC
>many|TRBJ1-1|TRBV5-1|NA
CASSANSNTEAFF
TGCGCCAGCAGCGCCAACAGTAACACTGAAGCTTTCTTT
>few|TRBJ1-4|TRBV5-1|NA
CASSWRGAPTNEKLFF
TGCGCCAGCAGCTGGCGCGGGGCCCCAACTAATGAAAAACTGTTTTTT
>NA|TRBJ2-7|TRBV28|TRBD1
CASSLWTERDSSYEQYF
TGTGCCAGCAGTTTATGGACGGAGAGGGACAGCTCCTACGAGCAGTACTTC
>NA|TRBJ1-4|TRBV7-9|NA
CASSLGRRPANEKLFF
TGTGCCAGCAGCCTGGGACGGCGACCGGCTAATGAAAAACTGTTTTTT
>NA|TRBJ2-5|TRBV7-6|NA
CASSLVGGRETQYF
TGTGCCAGCAGCTTAGTAGGGGGACGAGAGACCCAGTACTTC
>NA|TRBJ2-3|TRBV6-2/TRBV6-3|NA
CASSPRLRRPGTDTQYF
TGTGCCAGCAGCCCACGTCTTCGGCGTCCGGGCACAGATACGCAGTATTTT
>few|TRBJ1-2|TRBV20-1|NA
CSASLAILGGYGYTF
TGCAGTGCTAGTTTGGCCATCCTGGGGGGCTATGGCTACACCTTC
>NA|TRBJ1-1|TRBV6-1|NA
CASSETPSTEAFF
TGTGCCAGCAGTGAAACCCCGAGCACTGAAGCTTTCTTT
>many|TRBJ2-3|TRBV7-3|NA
CASSLKGRGPRTDTQYF
TGTGCCAGCAGCTTAAAGGGACGGGGGCCCCGCACAGATACGCAGTATTTT
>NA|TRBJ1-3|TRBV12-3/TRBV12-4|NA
CASSLGSRNTIYF
TGTGCCAGCAGTTTAGGCAGCAGAAACACCATATATTTT
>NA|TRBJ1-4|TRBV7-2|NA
CASSLVPQSRGQATNEKLFF
TGTGCCAGCAGCTTAGTTCCCCAGTCCCGGGGGCAGGCAACTAATGAAAAACTGTTTTTT
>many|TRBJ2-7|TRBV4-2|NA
CASSQGPNRHEQYF
TGTGCCAGCAGCCAAGGGCCCAACAGGCACGAGCAGTACTTC